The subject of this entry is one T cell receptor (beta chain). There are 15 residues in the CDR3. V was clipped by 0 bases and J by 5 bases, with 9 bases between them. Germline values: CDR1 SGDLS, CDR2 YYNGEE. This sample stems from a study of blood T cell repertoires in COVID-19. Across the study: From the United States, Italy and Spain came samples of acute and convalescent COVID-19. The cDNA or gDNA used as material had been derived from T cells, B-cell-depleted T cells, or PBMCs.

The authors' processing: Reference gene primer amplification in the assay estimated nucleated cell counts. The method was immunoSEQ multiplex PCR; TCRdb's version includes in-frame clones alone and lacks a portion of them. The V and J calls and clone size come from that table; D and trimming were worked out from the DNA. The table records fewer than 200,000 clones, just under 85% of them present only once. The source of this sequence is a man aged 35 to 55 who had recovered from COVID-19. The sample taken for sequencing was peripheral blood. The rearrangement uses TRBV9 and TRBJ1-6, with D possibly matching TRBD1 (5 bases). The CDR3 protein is CASSVAQGDNSPLHF. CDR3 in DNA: TGTGCCAGCAGCGTAGCTCAAGGGGATAATTCACCCCTCCACTTT.